The 17 T cell receptor beta chains below all came from one sample that was sequenced in a study of cytomegalovirus exposure and HLA in healthy donors. PCR primers comprised 60 Vbeta and 13 Jbeta primers. The repertoire was sequenced with immunoSEQ multiplex PCR; TCRdb's copy has only in-frame clones and lacks some. The sample contains under 200,000 clones, around 86% of which appear only once. The sample consisted of PBMCs. These receptor sequences come from a girl aged 2-9 years in good health and CMV-seropositive.

The chain recombines TRBV15 with TRBJ2-5; D remains unclear. Between the trimmed V and J ends, which lost 0 bases and 2 bases, there was a span of 10 bases. Germline V gives CDR1 LNHNV, CDR2 YYDKDF (reference sequence). The CDR3 length is 15 residues. This CDR3 is CATSRDLRGQETQYF. CDR3 DNA sequence: TGTGCCACCAGCAGAGATCTCCGAGGACAAGAGACCCAGTACTTC.

This clone appeared a single time. V is TRBV6-1 and J is TRBJ2-5; 7 positions match TRBD2. The CDR3 is made up of 14 amino acids. Germline V CDR1 and CDR2: MNHNS, SASEGT. V shed 4 bases, J shed 5 bases, and the junction held 7 bases outside the gene matches. This CDR3 is CASSARLASETQYF. The CDR3 coding sequence is TGTGCCAGCAGTGCAAGACTAGCTAGCGAGACCCAGTACTTC.

The CDR3 nucleotides are TGTGCCAGCAGTTACTCCGACAGGGCTAATCAGCCCCAGCATTTT. Translation gives CASSYSDRANQPQHF. V gene TRBV6-6 combines with J gene TRBJ1-5; TRBD1 matches at 7 bases. The junction had 3 bases not matched to a gene; V was cut back by 0 bases and J by 4 bases. The CDR3 spans 15 residues. Germline loops: CDR1 MNHNY, CDR2 SVGAGI (reference sequence).

The chain links TRBV28 to TRBJ2-7; 9 bases align to TRBD2. CDR3 length: 18 residues. The germline V gene encodes CDR1 MDHEN and CDR2 SYDVKM. Losses at the gene ends were 2 bases for V and 0 bases for J; bases not matched to a gene: 11. The CDR3, as DNA: TGTGCCAGCAGTTTAGTGTTGAGGACTAGCGTAAGCTCCTACGAGCAGTACTTC. Amino acid sequence: CASSLVLRTSVSSYEQYF.

This clone was counted between two and nine times. The chain recombines TRBV4-1 with TRBJ2-7; perhaps TRBD2 as D (5 bases). The CDR3 has 15 amino acids. The V gene lost 0 bases and the J gene lost 3 bases, with 12 bases spanning the gap. Per the germline V gene, CDR1 is MGHRA and CDR2 is YSYEKL. CDR3 in DNA: TGCGCCAGCAGCCAAGATTTCGCGGGCCGCTACGAGCAGTACTTC. Amino acid sequence: CASSQDFAGRYEQYF.

The V and J genes are TRBV9 and TRBJ2-3, with D perhaps matching TRBD2 (5 bases). V lost 4 bases and J 2 bases, leaving 8 bases between the germline ends. The CDR3 contains 13 residues. The germline V gene encodes CDR1 SGDLS and CDR2 YYNGEE. CDR3 protein: CASSSRDTDTQYF. DNA for the CDR3: TGTGCCAGCAGCTCCCGGGACACAGATACGCAGTATTTT.

V usage is TRBV30 and J usage is TRBJ1-6; TRBD1 might be the D (6 bases). The germline CDR1 and CDR2 sequences are GTSNPN and SVGIG (reference sequence). V was trimmed by 6 bases and J by 10 bases, leaving 16 bases between them. This CDR3 region has 13 residues. CDR3 protein: CACLKNRESPLHF. The CDR3 DNA sequence: TGTGCCTGCCTCAAAAACAGGGAATCACCCCTCCACTTT.

This rearrangement joins TRBV9 to TRBJ1-2, with a weak D call TRBD1 (5 bases). Germline CDR1 and CDR2: SGDLS and YYNGEE. V was trimmed by 2 bases and J by 3 bases, leaving 14 bases between them. The CDR3 is 15 amino acids. In DNA, the CDR3 is TGTGCCAGCAGCGTCTCGACAGCAAGGGACTATGGCTACACCTTC. Amino acid sequence: CASSVSTARDYGYTF. The whole variable domain, filled in from reference TRBV9 and TRBJ1-2, reads DSGVTQTPKHLITATGQRVTLRCSPRSGDLSVYWYQQSLDQGLQFLIQYYNGEERAKGNILERFSAQQFPDLHSELNLSSLELGDSALYFCASSVSTARDYGYTFGSGTRLTVV.

This chain uses TRBV6-1 with TRBJ1-5; D not resolved. The germline V gene has CDR1 MNHNS and CDR2 SASEGT. Between the trimmed V and J ends, which lost 6 bases and 7 bases, there was a span of 19 bases. The CDR3 runs 15 residues. The CDR3 region has the DNA TGTGCCAGCAGCCCAGATCGGGGAATAGGGCAGCCCCAGCATTTT. Translating gives CASSPDRGIGQPQHF.

The chain is built from TRBV6-1 and TRBJ2-5, with TRBD2 matching 10 bases. V dropped 1 base and J dropped 5; count of bases not matched to a gene: 16. Germline assignment: CDR1 MNHNS and CDR2 SASEGT. The CDR3 consists of 19 residues. The CDR3 sequence: CASSEGGLLAGWLGETQYF. In DNA, the CDR3 is TGTGCCAGCAGTGAAGGAGGGTTACTAGCGGGGTGGCTTGGCGAGACCCAGTACTTC.

This chain's CDR3 is CASSLGARRQGAGDTQYF. The CDR3 DNA is TGTGCCAGCAGCTTAGGGGCCAGACGACAGGGGGCCGGAGATACGCAGTATTTT. J is TRBJ2-3 and V is TRBV7-6; 10 nucleotides line up with TRBD1. CDR1 and CDR2 (germline): SGHVS, FNYEAQ. The CDR3 is 18 residues long. Trimming cost V 1 base and J 5 bases; bases outside gene matches: 12.

V gene TRBV28 combines with J gene TRBJ1-1, with TRBD1 matching over 7 bases. J lost 4 bases, V lost 3 bases, and 5 bases had no gene match. Germline loops: CDR1 MDHEN, CDR2 SYDVKM. The CDR3 sequence is 14 residues long. The CDR3 is CASSFRAGGTEAFF. The CDR3 DNA follows: TGTGCCAGCAGTTTTCGGGCAGGGGGCACTGAAGCTTTCTTT.

The V call is TRBV30, the J call TRBJ2-1; 10 nucleotides align to TRBD2. The germline V gene has CDR1 GTSNPN and CDR2 SVGIG (reference sequence). The CDR3 has 11 amino acids. V dropped 5 bases and J dropped 15; count of bases not matched to a gene: 7. CDR3 residues: CAWSSGRAPFF. CDR3 bases: TGTGCCTGGTCAAGCGGGAGGGCCCCGTTCTTC.

The V call is TRBV14, the J call TRBJ2-1; the D gene is possibly TRBD2 (5 bases). This CDR3 contains 14 residues. Germline lookup yields CDR1 SGHDN and CDR2 FVKESK. V was cut by 4 bases and J by 3 bases, with 10 bases left in between. CDR3 nucleotides: TGTGCCAGCAGCCCCCAGACTATCTACAATGAGCAGTTCTTC. The encoded protein is CASSPQTIYNEQFF.

The chain links TRBV6-1 to TRBJ2-7, with a possible D match to TRBD2 (5 bases). CDR1 is MNHNS, CDR2 SASEGT, per germline. The CDR3 spans 15 residues. V was trimmed by 4 bases and J by 3 bases, leaving 16 bases between them. The DNA for the CDR3 is TGTGCCAGCAGTGCAACAAGCGGTGCCGACTACGAGCAGTACTTC. This codes for CASSATSGADYEQYF.

This clone was counted once. This sequence joins TRBV6-1 and TRBJ1-2; D is undetermined. CDR1 and CDR2 (germline): MNHNS, SASEGT. There are 15 residues in the CDR3. V was pared by 2 bases and J by 0 bases, with 10 bases between. The CDR3 reads CASSETGGSNYGYTF. CDR3 in DNA: TGTGCCAGCAGTGAAACGGGAGGCTCTAACTATGGCTACACCTTC.

This chain joins TRBV2 and TRBJ1-2; 8 bases fit TRBD1. CDR3 length: 12 residues. Germline CDR1 is SNHLY and CDR2 is FYNNEI. V lost 3 bases and J lost 7; bases outside the gene matches: 1. The CDR3 coding sequence is TGTGCCAGCAGTGAGGACAGGGTTGGCTACACCTTC. This translates into CASSEDRVGYTF.